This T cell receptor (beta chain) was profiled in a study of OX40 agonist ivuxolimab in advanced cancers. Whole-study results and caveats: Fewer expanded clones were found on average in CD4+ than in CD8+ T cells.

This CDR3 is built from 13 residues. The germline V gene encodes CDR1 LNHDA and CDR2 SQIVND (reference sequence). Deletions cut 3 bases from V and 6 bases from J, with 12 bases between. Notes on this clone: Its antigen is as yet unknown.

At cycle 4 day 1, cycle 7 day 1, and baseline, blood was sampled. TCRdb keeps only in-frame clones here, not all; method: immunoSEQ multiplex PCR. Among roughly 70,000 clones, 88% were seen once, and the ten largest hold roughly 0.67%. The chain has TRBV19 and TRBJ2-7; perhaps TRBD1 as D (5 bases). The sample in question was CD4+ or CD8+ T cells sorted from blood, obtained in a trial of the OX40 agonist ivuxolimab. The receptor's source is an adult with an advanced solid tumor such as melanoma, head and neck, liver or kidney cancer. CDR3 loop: CASSMGPGREQYF. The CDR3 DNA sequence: TGTGCCAGTAGTATGGGGCCAGGGCGCGAGCAGTACTTC.